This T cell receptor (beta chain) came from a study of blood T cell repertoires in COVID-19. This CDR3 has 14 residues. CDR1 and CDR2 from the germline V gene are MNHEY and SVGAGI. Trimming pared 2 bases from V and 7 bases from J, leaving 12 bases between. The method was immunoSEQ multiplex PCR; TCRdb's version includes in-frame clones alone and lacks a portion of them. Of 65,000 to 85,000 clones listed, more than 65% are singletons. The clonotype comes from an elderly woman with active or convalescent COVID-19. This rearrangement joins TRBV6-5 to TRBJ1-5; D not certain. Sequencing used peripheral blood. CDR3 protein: CASSYIGYGQPQHF. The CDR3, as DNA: TGTGCCAGCAGTTACATCGGGTATGGACAGCCCCAGCATTTT.